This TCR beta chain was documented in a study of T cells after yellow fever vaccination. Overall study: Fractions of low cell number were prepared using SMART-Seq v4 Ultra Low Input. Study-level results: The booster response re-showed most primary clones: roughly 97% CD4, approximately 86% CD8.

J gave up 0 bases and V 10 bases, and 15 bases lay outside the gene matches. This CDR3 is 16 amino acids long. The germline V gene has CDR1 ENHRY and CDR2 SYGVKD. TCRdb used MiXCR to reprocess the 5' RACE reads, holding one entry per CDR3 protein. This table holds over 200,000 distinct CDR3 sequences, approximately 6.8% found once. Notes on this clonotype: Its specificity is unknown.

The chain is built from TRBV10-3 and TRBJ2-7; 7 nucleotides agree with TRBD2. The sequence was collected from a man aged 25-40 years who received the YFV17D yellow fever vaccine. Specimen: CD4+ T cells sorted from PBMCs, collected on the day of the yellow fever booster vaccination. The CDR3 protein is CATNPQTSNYSYEQYF. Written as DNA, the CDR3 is TGTGCCACTAATCCCCAGACTAGCAACTACTCCTACGAGCAGTACTTC.